The sequence of this TCR beta chain was determined in a study of blood T cells in healthy people across ages (dated by TCRdb to the mid-2010s). Notes on the research overall: In model experiments, template switching captured roughly one uniquely barcoded TCR beta cDNA molecule for every two T cells. Using deep sequencing normalized with unique cDNA molecular identifiers, the study measured how TCR beta repertoire diversity changes with age. Four age groups were formed from the donors: young (average approximately 15 years), middle-aged (just under 40), aged (more than 55) and long-lived (approximately 78). Using the same blood draw, the study looked at two additional independent replicas of 1 million unique cDNA reads for two donors, one aged 18 to 30 and the other aged 80 or older.

General study outcomes and caveats: The percentage of naive T cells measured by flow cytometry correlated strongly with observed TCR beta diversity. Since profiling was done on bulk unsorted PBMCs, naive and antigen-experienced compartments could not be conclusively compared. Total diversity estimates from one million sequenced T cells were considered lower bounds and underestimates. Observed TCR beta diversity per million T cells fell roughly linearly with age, and a significant reduction was already apparent by age roughly 40. Compared with the aged group, more naive CD4+ T cells, fewer expanded clones and increased TCR diversity were shown by the long-lived group, suggesting age selection. Donor CMV infection status was unknown, potentially confounding age-related changes in expanded clonotypes.

Systemically healthy Caucasian individuals from Russia, roughly 40 in total and aged about 6 to 100 years, were included as donors. Ten milliliters of peripheral blood were drawn from each donor into EDTA-treated Vacutainer tubes. Ficoll-Paque density-gradient centrifugation was used to isolate PBMCs, with at least 7 million obtained per sample. Total RNA was extracted from PBMCs with Trizol reagent, with at least 6 micrograms obtained per sample. Naive CD45RAhigh/CD27high T cell percentages were measured by flow cytometry on a PBMC aliquot from every donor. Of note for this clonotype: Its antigen has not been determined. Within one base of it there is no much larger clone, and no base qualities were kept.

From cysteine to phenylalanine, the CDR3 is 13 amino acids long. Kept here is only the CDR3 DNA, which spans 39 bases and is read in frame from base 1. Reading the germline V gene gives CDR1 MDHEN and CDR2 SYDVKM. V loses 5 bases of germline sequence and J loses 4 bases, and the interval between the two ends is 8 bases. Library preparation used 5' RACE. Sequencing was carried out with an Illumina HiSeq 2500. A second PCR of roughly 7 to 11 cycles was run with a J-beta primer mix and a sample-barcoded 5' primer. Each TCR beta cDNA molecule received a unique molecular identifier from a template-switch 5' adaptor carrying 12 random nucleotides. Each sample yielded at least 3 million CDR3-containing paired-end reads. First-strand cDNA synthesis was performed from all RNA using the Mint cDNA synthesis kit, with priming by a TRBC-specific oligonucleotide. All cDNA was treated with uracil-DNA glycosylase and then went through a first 18-cycle PCR with the universal primers M1SS and BC2_uni_R. As for the original processing: For normalization, 1 million high-quality reads, each with a distinct molecular identifier, were randomly selected from each sample. Instead of being binned into consensus sequences, reads with shared molecular identifiers were discarded. MiTCR, run with a Q25 quality threshold and the strictest error-elimination algorithm, handled CDR3 identification, clonotype clustering and error correction. A nonparametric unseen species model with Euler transformation was used to estimate a lower bound on total TCR beta diversity. TCRdb ran its own pipeline on the public reads, namely fastp trimming at Q25 and MiXCR clone calling, and kept in-frame beta chains. Each record represents a unique CDR3 protein, reported with the most common genes and DNA among its rows. The V and J calls come from TCRdb's annotation, not from the publication. A total of more than 750,000 distinct CDR3 sequences appear in this sample, just under 30% of them only once. The ten largest clones take up roughly 10% of the sample.

This sample was shared with a second study, whose subject was T cells of mothers and their children. As that second paper reports: Nine systemically healthy Caucasian individuals served as donors, namely three mothers together with their six children. cDNA synthesis used all of the extracted RNA, with approximately 1.6 ug of RNA in each 15 ul reaction. In the second PCR, the M1S primer introduced both the sample barcodes and 2-4 random nucleotides. Each mother yielded over 8 million TCR beta CDR3 reads and each child 2.5 million to 3 million reads. In both related and unrelated pairs, thymic selection shapes the output of TCR recombination in a similar way, with inherited differences having only a minor effect. Normalized repertoire overlap was always slightly but never significantly higher in related than unrelated mother-child pairs. No persistent microchimeric T cell clones were found, with a detection sensitivity of approximately 100 clones per million clonotypes. To look for features that set related mother-child pairs apart from unrelated individuals, the researchers ran deep NGS to compare the TCR beta repertoires of mothers and children. Mothers averaged roughly 40 +/- 4 years of age and children averaged approximately 11 +/- 4 years. After adapters were ligated using NEBNext reagents, the libraries underwent 100+100 nt paired-end sequencing on an Illumina HiSeq 2000. Mother and child libraries were prepared a month apart and sequenced in separate runs to prevent cross-contamination. Each donor had between roughly 500,000 and 2,100,000 distinct TCR beta clonotypes identified. Naive TCR beta clonotypes were estimated from low-frequency clonotypes matched to each donor's FACS-determined naive share, without sorting.

Sequenced sample: blood. The sequence links TRBV28 to TRBJ2-2; no confident D gene assignment can be made. The receptor's source is a woman between 40 and 55 years old in good health. The CDR3 reads CASSPTVTGELFF. The bases are TGTGCCAGCAGTCCTACCGTCACCGGGGAGCTGTTTTTT.